This record concerns one T cell receptor (beta chain) sequence. The sample originates from a study of cytomegalovirus exposure and HLA in healthy donors. Using immunoSEQ multiplex PCR, the repertoire was profiled, and TCRdb retains in-frame clones only, with some absent. The profile shows 150,000 or so clones, roughly 84% of them singletons. V shed 1 base, J shed 2 bases, and the junction held 5 bases outside the gene matches. The germline V gene has CDR1 MGHDK and CDR2 SYGVNS. CDR3 length: 17 amino acids. The sequence was collected from a human donor in good health. Sequencing was carried out using PBMCs. The rearrangement links TRBV25-1 to TRBJ2-1, with 10 bases identical to TRBD1. CDR3 in amino acids: CASSEFPGTGAYNEQFF. The CDR3 DNA is TGTGCCAGCAGTGAATTCCCCGGGACAGGGGCCTACAATGAGCAGTTCTTC.